A single sample is the source of the 25 T cell receptor beta chains below, sequenced in a study of regulatory T cells in long-lasting Graves disease. The time point denotes: newly diagnosed GD, antithyroid drugs for less than 3 months. Construction of the TCR library relied on RNA isolated from PBMCs. Both iRepertoire HTBI primers and Arm-PCR of CDR3 regions were used to build the TCR beta libraries. MiXCR, run by TCRdb on the multiplex PCR reads, gives a single entry per CDR3 protein. This repertoire shows 350,000 to 450,000 distinct CDR3 sequences, over 15% found once; its top ten account for about 27%. This sample also belongs to another study, concerning T cells in Graves' hyperthyroidism and ophthalmopathy.

This specimen consisted of peripheral blood mononuclear cells (PBMCs), obtained at new diagnosis, from a patient treated with antithyroid drugs. The source of these receptors is a man in his forties with Graves disease.

This clonotype was found many times. The chain uses TRBV7-2 and TRBJ2-7; possible D gene TRBD1, 5 bases. With 3 bases removed from V and 7 bases from J, the gap between germline ends came to 7 bases. CDR1 and CDR2 (germline): SGHTA, FQGNSA. The CDR3 runs to 11 residues. Written as DNA, the CDR3 is TGTGCCAGCAGCTTCTCAGGGGAGCAGTACTTC. Amino acids: CASSFSGEQYF.

This clonotype was found a few times. The junction and the germline gene differ at one end; a read error may be behind it. The V and J genes are TRBV5-1 and TRBJ2-5, with D hard to call. The CDR3 is made up of 15 amino acids. CDR1 SGHRS and CDR2 YFSETQ come from the germline V gene. The CDR3 DNA reads TGCGCCAGCAGCTTGTACCGGGCAAAACAAGAGGCCCAGTACTTC. It yields the protein CASSLYRAKQEAQYF.

This clonotype came up many times. The V and J genes are TRBV27 and TRBJ2-5, with 12 bases identical to TRBD2. This CDR3 region has 16 residues. Germline CDR1 reads MNHEY; CDR2 reads SMNVEV (reference sequence). Trimming removed 6 bases from V and 2 bases from J; junction bases left unmatched: 7. The CDR3 DNA reads TGTGCCAGCAGCTCCGGGACTAGCGGGTGGCAAGAGACCCAGTACTTC. This translates into CASSSGTSGWQETQYF.

This clonotype appeared many times. The chain is built from TRBV7-9 and TRBJ2-1, with 11 bases aligning to TRBD2. Germline lookup yields CDR1 SEHNR and CDR2 FQNEAQ (reference sequence). The CDR3 totals 17 residues. V dropped 5 bases and J dropped 8; count of bases not matched to a gene: 14. The CDR3 spells CASSGTSGGRGIYEQFF. In DNA form, the CDR3 reads TGTGCCAGCAGCGGAACTAGCGGGGGTCGCGGGATCTATGAGCAGTTCTTC.

This clonotype came up a few times. This chain links TRBV19 with TRBJ1-5, with unresolved D. Germline loops: CDR1 LNHDA, CDR2 SQIVND (reference sequence). Trimming removed 0 bases from V and 5 bases from J, with 5 bases in between. The CDR3 length is 13 residues. CDR3 in amino acids: CASSIDFYQPQHF. CDR3 coding DNA: TGTGCCAGTAGTATAGACTTTTATCAGCCCCAGCATTTT.

This clonotype was picked up a small number of times. V and J are TRBV12-3 or TRBV12-4 and TRBJ2-6; TRBD2 agrees at 13 bases. The CDR3 extends over 16 amino acids. J gave up 3 bases and V 7 bases, and 3 bases lay outside the gene matches. The CDR3 sequence: CASMRTSGGGANVLTF. The CDR3 DNA reads TGTGCCAGCATGAGGACTAGCGGGGGTGGGGCCAACGTCCTGACTTTC.

This clonotype was observed a handful of times. This chain uses TRBV12-3 or TRBV12-4 with TRBJ2-1, with TRBD2 identical over 10 bases. V was clipped by 6 bases and J by 4 bases; unmatched bases: 6. This CDR3 contains 15 residues. CDR3 bases: TGTGCCAGCAGGAATAGCGGGGGGTTTTACAATGAGCAGTTCTTC. The encoded protein is CASRNSGGFYNEQFF.

In its sample, this clonotype was seen many times. The chain joins TRBV20-1 to TRBJ2-1; 12 positions match TRBD2. Trimming removed 5 bases from V and 9 bases from J; junction bases left unmatched: 14. The CDR3 runs to 16 residues. Germline assignment: CDR1 DFQATT and CDR2 SNEGSKA (reference sequence). The CDR3 DNA follows: TGCAGTGCTCCTCTAGCGGGGGGGCGTTTATTGAGTGAGCAGTTCTTC. This translates into CSAPLAGGRLLSEQFF.

To note about this clonotype: Since a far larger clone is one base different, this is likely a read error. The chain carries TRBV5-5 and TRBJ2-7; D is unclear. Germline V gives CDR1 SGHKS, CDR2 YYEKEE (reference sequence). The CDR3 is 13 residues long. V was pared by 5 bases and J by 5 bases, with 14 bases between. CDR3 coding DNA: TGTGCCAGCAGTTCCGCGGCCTCGAACGAGCAGTACTTC. Translating gives CASSSAASNEQYF. The full variable domain, rest sourced from reference TRBV5-5 and TRBJ2-7, is DAGVTQSPTHLIKTRGQQVTLRCSPISGHKSVSWYQQVLGQGPQFIFQYYEKEERGRGNFPDRFSARQFPNYSSELNVNALLLGDSALYLCASSSAASNEQYFGPGTRLTVT.

This clonotype was seen ten or more times. This chain uses TRBV5-1 with TRBJ2-1; perhaps TRBD2 as D (6 bases). CDR1 and CDR2 from the germline V gene are SGHRS and YFSETQ. The length of the CDR3 is 15 residues. With 1 base removed from V and 4 bases from J, the gap between germline ends came to 12 bases. This chain's CDR3 is CASSLPRLVYNEQFF. The CDR3 DNA reads as TGCGCCAGCAGCTTGCCCCGACTAGTTTACAATGAGCAGTTCTTC.

This sequence joins TRBV5-1 and TRBJ2-7; D may be TRBD1 or TRBD2 (5 bases each). Germline CDR1 and CDR2: SGHRS and YFSETQ. The CDR3 sequence is 12 residues long. With 5 bases removed from V and 5 bases from J, the gap between germline ends came to 11 bases. The DNA of the CDR3 is TGCGCCAGCAGATTGATGGGGGACGAGCAGTACTTC. Translating it yields CASRLMGDEQYF.

The chain recombines TRBV10-3 with TRBJ2-1, with TRBD2 matching over 14 bases. There are 15 residues in the CDR3. Per germline, CDR1 ENHRY and CDR2 SYGVKD. The V and J ends lost 4 bases and 5 bases, in that order; junction bases with no gene match: 1. The CDR3: CAISGTSGGNNEQFF. The CDR3 DNA follows: TGTGCCATCAGTGGGACTAGCGGGGGGAACAATGAGCAGTTCTTC.

This clonotype has a handful of counts. The rearrangement links TRBV6-1 to TRBJ1-5; no clear D. V lost 5 bases to trimming and J lost 0 bases, with 11 bases between them. There are 15 residues in the CDR3. Germline CDR1 and CDR2: MNHNS and SASEGT. The CDR3 DNA reads as TGTGCCAGCAGTCTGCGAATAGATAGCAATCAGCCCCAGCATTTT. This codes for CASSLRIDSNQPQHF.

The chain couples TRBV5-1 to TRBJ1-5; D remains unclear. V lost 4 bases to trimming and J lost 6 bases, with 11 bases between them. The CDR3 runs to 13 residues. The germline V gene encodes CDR1 SGHRS and CDR2 YFSETQ. Here the CDR3 DNA reads TGCGCCAGCAGCCCGGATCCCGGTCAGCCCCAGCATTTT. Its protein product is CASSPDPGQPQHF.

This clonotype was detected many times. J is TRBJ2-3 and V is TRBV30; D not certain. Germline CDR1 and CDR2: GTSNPN and SVGIG (reference sequence). The V gene lost 7 bases and the J gene lost 4 bases, with 9 bases spanning the gap. The CDR3 length is 11 residues. This CDR3 reads CASPGPDTQYF. CDR3 DNA: TGTGCCTCCCCCGGGCCAGATACGCAGTATTTT. Variable domain in full (rest from reference TRBV30 and TRBJ2-3): SQTIHQWPATLVQPVGSPLSLECTVEGTSNPNLYWYRQAAGRGLQLLFYSVGIGQISSEVPQNLSASRPQDRQFILSSKKLLLSDSGFYLCASPGPDTQYFGPGTRLTVL.

The sample holds many counts of this clonotype. The chain employs TRBV5-1 and TRBJ2-2; D is possibly TRBD2 (5 bases). This CDR3 spans 15 amino acids. Germline lookup yields CDR1 SGHRS and CDR2 YFSETQ. The V end was cut by 4 bases, the J end by 3 bases, with 13 bases between. The CDR3 DNA sequence: TGCGCCAGCAGCGTCGACGGGGTTGACACCGGGGAGCTGTTTTTT. It codes for CASSVDGVDTGELFF.

This clonotype was counted a few times. The rearrangement links TRBV28 to TRBJ2-5, with D maybe TRBD2 (6 bases). The CDR3 covers 13 residues. CDR1 is MDHEN, CDR2 SYDVKM, per germline. V lost 5 bases and J 7 bases, leaving 14 bases between the germline ends. The CDR3 region has the DNA TGTGCCAGCAGTATTGTAGCGGCCCGGACCCAGTACTTC. This encodes CASSIVAARTQYF.

The sample holds a few counts of this clonotype. This chain links TRBV30 with TRBJ1-6; D perhaps matches TRBD1 (6 bases). Trimming left V 2 bases short and J 7 bases short, with 15 bases between. The germline CDR1 and CDR2 sequences are GTSNPN and SVGIG (reference sequence). The CDR3 spans 15 residues. The CDR3 region is CAWSSLTGGNSPLHF. The CDR3 region has the DNA TGTGCCTGGAGTTCCCTGACAGGAGGCAATTCACCCCTCCACTTT.

This clonotype was counted ten times or more. This sequence joins TRBV7-2 and TRBJ2-3, with D tentatively TRBD2 (6 bases). Germline V CDR1 and CDR2: SGHTA, FQGNSA. Trimming pared 5 bases from V and 10 bases from J, leaving 16 bases between. The CDR3 totals 13 residues. The CDR3 loop is CASSRTSASAQYF. The CDR3 DNA is TGTGCCAGCAGCCGTACATCCGCTAGCGCGCAGTATTTT.

V is TRBV5-6 and J is TRBJ1-2; D is possibly TRBD1 (5 bases). Germline-derived CDR1 and CDR2 are SGHDT and YYEEEE. CDR3 length: 12 residues. The V end lost 4 bases, the J end lost 6 bases, and 10 bases lay between the germline ends. CDR3 protein: CASSVGPDGYTF. CDR3 in DNA: TGTGCCAGCAGCGTGGGACCTGATGGCTACACCTTC.

This clonotype was counted many times. This chain links TRBV5-1 with TRBJ2-2; TRBD1 agrees at 9 bases. V trimming: 2 bases; J trimming: 8 bases; junction bases outside the gene matches: 7. CDR1 and CDR2 from the germline V gene are SGHRS and YFSETQ. This CDR3 has 15 amino acids. Here the CDR3 reads CASSFTGGAPGELFF. The CDR3 coding sequence is TGCGCCAGCAGCTTCACAGGGGGCGCACCGGGGGAGCTGTTTTTT.

The genes are TRBV12-3 or TRBV12-4 and TRBJ1-5; D unresolved. The CDR3 consists of 18 residues. Trimming stripped 3 bases from V and 0 bases from J, with 18 bases between. The CDR3 is CASSFQKIPYYSNQPQHF. Written as DNA, the CDR3 is TGTGCCAGCAGTTTTCAGAAAATTCCCTACTATAGCAATCAGCCCCAGCATTTT.

This clonotype was seen many times. The V and J genes are TRBV5-1 and TRBJ2-1; tentatively, D is TRBD1 (6 bases). From germline, CDR1 is SGHRS and CDR2 YFSETQ. This CDR3 has 14 amino acids. The V end was cut by 1 base, the J end by 5 bases, with 10 bases between. The CDR3 nucleotides read TGCGCCAGCAGCTTGCAATACAGGGACAATGAGCAGTTCTTC. Protein: CASSLQYRDNEQFF.

This rearrangement joins TRBV9 to TRBJ1-5; D remains ambiguous. CDR1 is SGDLS, CDR2 YYNGEE, per germline. Trimming removed 0 bases from V and 6 bases from J, with 10 bases in between. CDR3 size: 14 residues. The CDR3 region has the DNA TGTGCCAGCAGCGTAGGAAGGGAGGGTCAGCCCCAGCATTTT. Translated, it gives CASSVGREGQPQHF.

In this sample, this clonotype turned up many times. The chain combines TRBV20-1 with TRBJ1-4, with D possibly matching TRBD1 (6 bases). The V and J ends lost 1 base and 0 bases respectively, with 12 bases between them. CDR1 and CDR2 (germline): DFQATT, SNEGSKA (reference sequence). CDR3 size: 16 residues. In nucleotides, the CDR3 is TGCAGTGCTAGAGCGACAGGTGTTACAACTAATGAAAAACTGTTTTTT. Amino acids: CSARATGVTTNEKLFF.